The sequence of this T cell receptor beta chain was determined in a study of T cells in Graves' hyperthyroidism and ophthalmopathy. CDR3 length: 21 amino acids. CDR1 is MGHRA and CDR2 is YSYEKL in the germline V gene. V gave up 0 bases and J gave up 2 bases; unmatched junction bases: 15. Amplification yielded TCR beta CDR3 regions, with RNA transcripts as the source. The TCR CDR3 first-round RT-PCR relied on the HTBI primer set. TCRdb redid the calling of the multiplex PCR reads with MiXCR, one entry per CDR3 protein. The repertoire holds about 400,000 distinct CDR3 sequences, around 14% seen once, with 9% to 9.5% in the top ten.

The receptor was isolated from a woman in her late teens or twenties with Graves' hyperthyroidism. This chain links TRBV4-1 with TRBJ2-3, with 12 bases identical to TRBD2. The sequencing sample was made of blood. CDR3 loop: CASSQDRGGRLAGANTDTQYF. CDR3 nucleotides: TGCGCCAGCAGCCAAGATCGAGGGGGAAGACTAGCGGGGGCCAACACAGATACGCAGTATTTT.